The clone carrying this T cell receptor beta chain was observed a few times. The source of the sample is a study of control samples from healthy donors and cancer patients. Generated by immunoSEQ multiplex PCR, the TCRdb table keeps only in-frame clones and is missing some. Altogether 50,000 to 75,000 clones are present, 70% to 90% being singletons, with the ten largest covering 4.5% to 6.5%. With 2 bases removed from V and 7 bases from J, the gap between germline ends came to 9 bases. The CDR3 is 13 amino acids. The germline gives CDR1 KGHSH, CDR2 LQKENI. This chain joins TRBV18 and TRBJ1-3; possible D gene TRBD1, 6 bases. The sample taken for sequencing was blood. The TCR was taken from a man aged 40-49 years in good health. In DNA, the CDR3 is TGTGCCAGCTCACCATCCCAGGGGAACACCATATATTTT. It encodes CASSPSQGNTIYF.